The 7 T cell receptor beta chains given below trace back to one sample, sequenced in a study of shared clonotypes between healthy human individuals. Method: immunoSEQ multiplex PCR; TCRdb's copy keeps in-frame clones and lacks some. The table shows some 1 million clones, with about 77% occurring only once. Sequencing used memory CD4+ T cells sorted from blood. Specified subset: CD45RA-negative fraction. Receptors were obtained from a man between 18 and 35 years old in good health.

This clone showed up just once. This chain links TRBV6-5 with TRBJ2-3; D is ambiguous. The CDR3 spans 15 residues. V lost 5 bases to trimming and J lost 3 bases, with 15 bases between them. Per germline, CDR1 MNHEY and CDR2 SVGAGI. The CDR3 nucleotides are TGTGCCAGCAGTCCCCGGGCAAGGGTAACAGATACGCAGTATTTT. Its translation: CASSPRARVTDTQYF.

The CDR3 is CASSLEGQYTDTQYF. The CDR3 coding sequence is TGTGCCAGCAGCTTGGAGGGTCAGTACACAGATACGCAGTATTTT. The J gene is TRBJ2-3, the V gene TRBV5-5; D not certain. CDR1 SGHKS and CDR2 YYEKEE come from the germline V gene (reference sequence). CDR3 length: 15 residues. V lost 0 bases to trimming and J lost 2 bases, with 10 bases between them. Full variable domain (remainder filled in from reference TRBV5-5 and TRBJ2-3): DAGVTQSPTHLIKTRGQQVTLRCSPISGHKSVSWYQQVLGQGPQFIFQYYEKEERGRGNFPDRFSARQFPNYSSELNVNALLLGDSALYLCASSLEGQYTDTQYFGPGTRLTVL.

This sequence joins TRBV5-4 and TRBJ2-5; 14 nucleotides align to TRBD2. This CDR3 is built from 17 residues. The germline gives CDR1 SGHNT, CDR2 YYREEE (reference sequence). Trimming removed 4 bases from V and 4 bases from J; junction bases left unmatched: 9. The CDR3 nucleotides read TGTGCCAGCAGCCAACTGCGGGGACTAGCGGGAGCAGAGACCCAGTACTTC. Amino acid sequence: CASSQLRGLAGAETQYF.

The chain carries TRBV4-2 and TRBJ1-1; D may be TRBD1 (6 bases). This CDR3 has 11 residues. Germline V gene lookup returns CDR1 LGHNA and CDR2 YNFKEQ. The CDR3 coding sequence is TGTGCTACCGGGGGGGCCCCTGAAGCTTTCTTT. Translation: CATGGAPEAFF.

CDR3: CAWSNTEAFF. For the CDR3, the DNA is TGTGCCTGGAGCAACACTGAAGCTTTCTTT. V and J are TRBV30 and TRBJ1-1, with no clear D. The V end was cut by 3 bases, the J end by 2 bases, with 1 base between. Germline V gene data show CDR1 as GTSNPN and CDR2 as SVGIG (reference sequence). The CDR3 consists of 10 residues. Full variable domain (remainder filled in from reference TRBV30 and TRBJ1-1): SQTIHQWPATLVQPVGSPLSLECTVEGTSNPNLYWYRQAAGRGLQLLFYSVGIGQISSEVPQNLSASRPQDRQFILSSKKLLLSDSGFYLCAWSNTEAFFGQGTRLTVV.

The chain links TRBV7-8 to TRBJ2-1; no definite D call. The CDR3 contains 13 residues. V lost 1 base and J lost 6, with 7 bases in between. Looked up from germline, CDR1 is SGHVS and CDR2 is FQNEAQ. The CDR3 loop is CASSLEILNEQFF. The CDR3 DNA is TGTGCCAGCAGCTTAGAGATCCTCAATGAGCAGTTCTTC.

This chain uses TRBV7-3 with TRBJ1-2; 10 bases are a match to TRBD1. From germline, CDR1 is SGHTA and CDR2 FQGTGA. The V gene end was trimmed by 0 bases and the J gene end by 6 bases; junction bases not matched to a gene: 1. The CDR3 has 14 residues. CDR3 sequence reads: CASSLTGTGDGYTF. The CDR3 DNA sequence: TGTGCCAGCAGCTTAACGGGGACAGGGGATGGCTACACCTTC.